The entry below gives a single T cell receptor (beta chain) sequence along with its context. This entry comes from a study of blood T cell repertoires in COVID-19. Study at large: The United States, Italy and Spain were the sources of the acute and convalescent COVID-19 samples. PBMCs, B-cell-depleted T cells, or T cells were the source of the cDNA or gDNA that made up the material.

The CDR3 runs 14 residues. CDR1 and CDR2 (germline): SGHRS, YFSETQ. Losses at the gene ends were 0 bases for V and 2 bases for J; bases not matched to a gene: 0. Authors' processing steps: Amplification of reference gene primers was used by the study to estimate nucleated cell counts. Libraries were prepared by immunoSEQ multiplex PCR; TCRdb keeps only in-frame clonotypes and omits some of them. The DNA was the basis for D and trimming; V, J and clone size are from that table. This table has 200,000 to 250,000 clones, roughly 80% appearing once. The sequence came from a human donor in a cohort sampled during active COVID-19. The chain uses TRBV5-1 and TRBJ1-2; 8 bases agree with TRBD1. What was sequenced was peripheral blood. CDR3 region: CASSLGTGNYGYTF. CDR3 nucleotides: TGCGCCAGCAGCTTGGGGACAGGGAACTATGGCTACACCTTC.